This TCR beta chain was sequenced for a study of vaccination and CD4 T cells after COVID-19. Cultured CD4+ T cell DNA underwent sequencing with the Oncomine TCR Beta short-read assay. TCRdb redid the calling of the PCR reads with MiXCR, one entry per CDR3 protein. The repertoire holds approximately 17,000 distinct CDR3 sequences, approximately 49% seen once, with less than 7.5% in the top ten. V lost 0 bases, J lost 4 bases, and 9 bases lay in between. There are 13 residues in the CDR3. Per germline, CDR1 DFQATT and CDR2 SNEGSKA (reference sequence). This clonotype was seen a handful of times. Its antigen is still unknown. Treatment meaning: roughly 10-day PBMC culture with coronavirus spike peptide pools or control peptides (ViraFEST assay). Via ViraFEST, peptide pools expanded antigen-specific T cells before TCR sequencing. Researchers reported culturing two million PBMCs per well with 9.5 to 10 IU/ml IL-2 and about 9 ug/ml peptide pools.

This receptor was taken from a human donor who had recovered from COVID-19. This rearrangement joins TRBV20-1 to TRBJ1-2; D gene ambiguous. Sequenced: CD4+ T cells from blood, cultured in vitro. In nucleotides, the CDR3 is TGCAGTGCTAGAGATTCGTTGGGCTATGGCTACACCTTC. It yields the protein CSARDSLGYGYTF.